Presented here are 18 T cell receptor beta chains from one specimen sequenced in a study of tissue T cells after allogeneic stem cell transplantation. Produced via immunoSEQ multiplex PCR; TCRdb's table is partial and in-frame only. The data show 20,000 to 25,000 clones, roughly 80% seen once. Sample: tissue from the ileum, taken at autopsy. The receptor source for this set is a female donor aged 60 or older with lung cancer.

The rearrangement joins TRBV7-9 to TRBJ1-1, with D perhaps matching TRBD1 (5 bases). Trimming cost V 1 base and J 7 bases, with 7 bases left between them. Germline-derived CDR1 and CDR2 are SEHNR and FQNEAQ (reference sequence). The CDR3 is 12 residues long. CDR3 DNA: TGTGCCAGCAGCTTAGGAGGGGTTGAAGCTTTCTTT. As protein: CASSLGGVEAFF. Filled out from reference TRBV7-9 and TRBJ1-1, the complete variable domain reads DTGVSQNPRHKITKRGQNVTFRCDPISEHNRLYWYRQTLGQGPEFLTYFQNEAQLEKSRLLSDRFSAERPKGSFSTLEIQRTEQGDSAMYLCASSLGGVEAFFGQGTRLTVV.

The chain combines TRBV18 with TRBJ1-2, with D perhaps TRBD1 (6 bases). There are 13 residues in the CDR3. Trimming left V 3 bases short and J 8 bases short, with 13 bases between. Germline CDR1 and CDR2: KGHSH and LQKENI. The CDR3 reads CASSPGGANGYTF. The CDR3 region has the DNA TGTGCCAGCTCACCGGGGGGGGCGAACGGCTACACCTTC.

V usage is TRBV5-6 and J usage is TRBJ1-1; a weak D match, TRBD1 (5 bases). This CDR3 region has 12 residues. CDR1 and CDR2 from the germline V gene are SGHDT and YYEEEE. V lost 1 base and J 6 bases, leaving 7 bases between the germline ends. CDR3 sequence reads: CASSLSGAEAFF. The CDR3 nucleotides are TGTGCCAGCAGCTTGTCGGGGGCTGAAGCTTTCTTT.

V and J are TRBV7-9 and TRBJ1-3, with 7 bases lining up with TRBD1. CDR1 is SEHNR and CDR2 is FQNEAQ in the germline V gene (reference sequence). This CDR3 spans 13 amino acids. Trimming at V came to 5 bases and at J to 4 bases, leaving 2 bases not matched to a gene. The CDR3 DNA reads TGTGCCAGCAGCCTGGGACAGGGAAACACCATATATTTT. Translation gives CASSLGQGNTIYF.

V usage is TRBV29-1 and J usage is TRBJ2-7; D assignment may be TRBD1 or TRBD2 (6 bases each). Trimming pared 5 bases from V and 5 bases from J, leaving 13 bases between. The CDR3 contains 12 residues. Germline assignment: CDR1 SQVTM and CDR2 ANQGSEA. CDR3 loop: CSVLGGGNEQYF. DNA for the CDR3: TGCAGCGTTTTGGGGGGCGGGAACGAGCAGTACTTC.

The chain joins TRBV12-5 to TRBJ2-5; 9 positions match TRBD2. V trimming: 1 base; J trimming: 2 bases; junction bases outside the gene matches: 2. There are 15 residues in the CDR3. The germline V gene encodes CDR1 LGHNT and CDR2 FRNRAP. CDR3: CASGLGLAVQETQYF. The CDR3 DNA sequence: TGTGCTAGTGGTTTGGGACTAGCGGTACAAGAGACCCAGTACTTC.

This chain uses TRBV6-2 or TRBV6-3 with TRBJ2-3; D remains unclear. V lost 3 bases, J lost 5 bases, and 6 bases lay in between. The CDR3 contains 12 residues. Germline CDR1 MNHEY, CDR2 SVGEGT. The CDR3 DNA is TGTGCCAGCAGTTATTTAGTAGATACGCAGTATTTT. Its translation: CASSYLVDTQYF.

V gene TRBV6-6 combines with J gene TRBJ1-1; the match to TRBD1 covers 7 bases. Germline lookup yields CDR1 MNHNY and CDR2 SVGAGI (reference sequence). V trimming: 5 bases; J trimming: 6 bases; junction bases outside the gene matches: 18. This CDR3 is built from 17 residues. The CDR3 DNA follows: TGTGCCAGCAGTCGAACAGGGGTCCGAGGCACAAACTCTGAAGCTTTCTTT. Translating gives CASSRTGVRGTNSEAFF.

The rearrangement uses TRBV5-4 and TRBJ2-3; 9 bases are a match to TRBD1. CDR3 size: 15 residues. The V and J ends lost 5 bases and 3 bases, in that order; junction bases with no gene match: 7. The V gene's germline CDR1 is SGHNT and CDR2 YYREEE (reference sequence). The CDR3 nucleotides read TGTGCCAGCAGTAAGGGACAGGGCAAGACAGATACGCAGTATTTT. Protein sequence: CASSKGQGKTDTQYF. Drawing the rest from reference TRBV5-4 and TRBJ2-3, the complete variable domain is ETGVTQSPTHLIKTRGQQVTLRCSSQSGHNTVSWYQQALGQGPQFIFQYYREEENGRGNFPPRFSGLQFPNYSSELNVNALELDDSALYLCASSKGQGKTDTQYFGPGTRLTVL.

This clone was picked up one time. This rearrangement joins TRBV5-1 to TRBJ2-2; D gene ambiguous. Trimming took 0 bases from V and 2 from J, leaving 11 bases between them. CDR3 size: 16 residues. The V gene's germline CDR1 is SGHRS and CDR2 YFSETQ. The CDR3 sequence: CASSLGAAVNTGELFF. CDR3 coding DNA: TGCGCCAGCAGCTTGGGGGCAGCTGTTAACACCGGGGAGCTGTTTTTT.

This sequence joins TRBV3-1 (or the pseudogene TRBV3-2) and TRBJ1-2; no definite D call. Trimming removed 2 bases from V and 6 bases from J, with 10 bases in between. This CDR3 is built from 13 residues. Germline loops: CDR1 LGHDT, CDR2 YNNKEL (reference sequence). The CDR3 region is CASSQFVRHGYTF. DNA of the CDR3: TGTGCCAGCAGCCAATTCGTGAGGCATGGCTACACCTTC.

The chain employs TRBV5-4 and TRBJ2-6; D remains ambiguous. Germline lookup yields CDR1 SGHNT and CDR2 YYREEE (reference sequence). This CDR3 has 15 residues. V was cut by 4 bases and J by 0 bases, with 8 bases left in between. The CDR3 DNA sequence: TGTGCCAGCAGCCACATCCTCTCTGGGGCCAACGTCCTGACTTTC. This translates into CASSHILSGANVLTF.

This clone occurred once. V and J are TRBV2 and TRBJ2-5; 13 bases are a match to TRBD2. This CDR3 is 15 amino acids long. Looked up from germline, CDR1 is SNHLY and CDR2 is FYNNEI. Unmatched junction bases numbered 10, after V lost 8 bases and J lost 7 bases. This CDR3 is CASARTSGGQRTQYF. In DNA, the CDR3 is TGTGCCAGCGCCAGGACTAGCGGGGGCCAAAGGACCCAGTACTTC.

The chain is built from TRBV5-4 and TRBJ2-6; 7 bases agree with TRBD1. The CDR3 runs 18 residues. V lost 6 bases and J lost 0; bases outside the gene matches: 12. Germline values: CDR1 SGHNT, CDR2 YYREEE (reference sequence). CDR3 amino acids: CASTKGGQSLSGANVLTF. The CDR3 bases are TGTGCCAGCACCAAAGGGGGACAGAGCCTCTCTGGGGCCAACGTCCTGACTTTC.

Here the CDR3 reads CASSLWTSGSFTDTQYF. The CDR3 nucleotides read TGTGCCAGTAGTCTGTGGACTAGCGGGAGCTTCACAGATACGCAGTATTTT. This chain links TRBV19 with TRBJ2-3, with TRBD2 matching over 13 bases. V shed 5 bases and J 2 bases; nucleotides not matched to a gene: 7. CDR3 length: 17 residues. Germline values: CDR1 LNHDA, CDR2 SQIVND (reference sequence).

This chain uses TRBV6-5 with TRBJ2-1, with D unclear. Trimming took 2 bases from V and 9 from J, leaving 20 bases between them. The V gene's germline CDR1 is MNHEY and CDR2 SVGAGI. The CDR3 is made up of 16 amino acids. CDR3 nucleotide sequence: TGTGCCAGCAGTTACGCGCTAATCACCCACAATACTGAGCAGTTCTTC. Amino acids: CASSYALITHNTEQFF.

The chain recombines TRBV5-8 with TRBJ1-2; tentative D call: TRBD1 (6 bases). The CDR3 spans 16 residues. CDR1 SGHTS and CDR2 YDEGEE come from the germline V gene. V was clipped by 1 base and J by 5 bases, with 18 bases between them. CDR3 sequence: CASSLQGKGRAYGYTF. CDR3 DNA sequence: TGTGCCAGCAGCTTGCAGGGGAAAGGGAGGGCATATGGCTACACCTTC.

This sequence joins TRBV7-2 and TRBJ2-2, with D perhaps matching TRBD1 (6 bases). Germline CDR1 reads SGHTA; CDR2 reads FQGNSA. CDR3 length: 13 residues. Trimming stripped 5 bases from V and 5 bases from J, with 9 bases between. CDR3 nucleotide sequence: TGTGCCAGCAGCCAGGGACAAACCGGGGAGCTGTTTTTT. Translation: CASSQGQTGELFF.